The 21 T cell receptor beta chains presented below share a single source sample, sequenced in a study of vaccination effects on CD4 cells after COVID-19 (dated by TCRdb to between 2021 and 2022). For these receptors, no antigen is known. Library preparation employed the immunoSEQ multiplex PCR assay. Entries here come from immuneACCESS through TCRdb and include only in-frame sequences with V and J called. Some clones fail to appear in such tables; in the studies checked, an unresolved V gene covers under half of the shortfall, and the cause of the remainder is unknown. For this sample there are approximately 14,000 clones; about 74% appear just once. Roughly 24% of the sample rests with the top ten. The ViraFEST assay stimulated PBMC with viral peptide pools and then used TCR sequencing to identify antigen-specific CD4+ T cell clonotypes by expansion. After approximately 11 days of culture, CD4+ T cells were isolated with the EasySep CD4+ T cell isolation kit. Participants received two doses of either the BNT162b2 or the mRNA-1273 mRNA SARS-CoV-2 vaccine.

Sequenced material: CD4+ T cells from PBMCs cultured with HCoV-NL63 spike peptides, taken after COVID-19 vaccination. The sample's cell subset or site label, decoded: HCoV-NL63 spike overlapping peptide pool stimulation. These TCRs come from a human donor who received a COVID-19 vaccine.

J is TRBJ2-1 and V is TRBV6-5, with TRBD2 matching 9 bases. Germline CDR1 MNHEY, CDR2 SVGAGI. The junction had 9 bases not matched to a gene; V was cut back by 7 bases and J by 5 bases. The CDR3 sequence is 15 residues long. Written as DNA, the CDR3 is TGTGCCAGCACCCTAGGGACTAGCTCTAACAATGAGCAGTTCTTC. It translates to CASTLGTSSNNEQFF.

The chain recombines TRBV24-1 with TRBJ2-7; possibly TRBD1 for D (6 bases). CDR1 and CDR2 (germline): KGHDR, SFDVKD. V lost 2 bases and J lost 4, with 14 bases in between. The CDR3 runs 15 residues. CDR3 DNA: TGTGCCACCAGTGATTGCCGACAGGTTAAGTACGAGCAGTACTTC. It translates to CATSDCRQVKYEQYF.

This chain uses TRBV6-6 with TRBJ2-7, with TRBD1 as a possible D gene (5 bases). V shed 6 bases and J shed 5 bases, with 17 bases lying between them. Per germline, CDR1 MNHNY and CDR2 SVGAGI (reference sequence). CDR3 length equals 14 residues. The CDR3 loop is CASRPPAGMNEQYF. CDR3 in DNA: TGTGCCAGCAGGCCCCCCGCAGGGATGAACGAGCAGTACTTC.

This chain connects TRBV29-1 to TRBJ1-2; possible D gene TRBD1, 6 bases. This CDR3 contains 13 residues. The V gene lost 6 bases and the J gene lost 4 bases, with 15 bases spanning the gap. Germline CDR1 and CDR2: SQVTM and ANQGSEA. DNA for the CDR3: TGCAGCGTGGGGGGCGGGGAGGGCTATGGCTACACCTTC. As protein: CSVGGGEGYGYTF.

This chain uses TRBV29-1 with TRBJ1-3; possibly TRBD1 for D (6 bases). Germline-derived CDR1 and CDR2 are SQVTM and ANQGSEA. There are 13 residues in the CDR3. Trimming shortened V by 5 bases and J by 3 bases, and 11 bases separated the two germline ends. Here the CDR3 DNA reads TGCAGCGTTCAGGGGTACAGTGGAAACACCATATATTTT. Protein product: CSVQGYSGNTIYF.

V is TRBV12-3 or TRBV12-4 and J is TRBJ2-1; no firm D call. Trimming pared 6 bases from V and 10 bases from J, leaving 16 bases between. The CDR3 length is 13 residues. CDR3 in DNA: TGTGCCAGCAGCCACCCCGGCCCACGCGAGCAGTTCTTC. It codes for CASSHPGPREQFF.

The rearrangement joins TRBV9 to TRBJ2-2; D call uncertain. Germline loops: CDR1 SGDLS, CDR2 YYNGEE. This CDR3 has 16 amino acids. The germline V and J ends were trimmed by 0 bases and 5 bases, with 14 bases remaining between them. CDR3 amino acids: CASSVAVGRRTGELFF. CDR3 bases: TGTGCCAGCAGCGTAGCTGTAGGGCGTCGGACCGGGGAGCTGTTTTTT.

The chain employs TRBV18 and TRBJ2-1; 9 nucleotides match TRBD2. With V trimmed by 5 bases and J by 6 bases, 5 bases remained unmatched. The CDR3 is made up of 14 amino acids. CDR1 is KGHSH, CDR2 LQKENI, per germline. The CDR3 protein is CASSRAGGANEQFF. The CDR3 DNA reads TGTGCCAGCTCAAGGGCGGGAGGGGCCAATGAGCAGTTCTTC.

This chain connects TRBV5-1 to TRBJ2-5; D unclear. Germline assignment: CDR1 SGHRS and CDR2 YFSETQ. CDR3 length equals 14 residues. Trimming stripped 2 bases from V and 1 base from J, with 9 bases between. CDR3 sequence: CASSFQDLQETQYF. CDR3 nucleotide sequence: TGCGCCAGCAGCTTTCAGGACCTCCAAGAGACCCAGTACTTC.

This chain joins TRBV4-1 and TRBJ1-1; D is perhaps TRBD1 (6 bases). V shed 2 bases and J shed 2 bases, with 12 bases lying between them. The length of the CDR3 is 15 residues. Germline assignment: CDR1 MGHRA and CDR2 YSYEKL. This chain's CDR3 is CASSQLVGANTEAFF. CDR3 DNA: TGCGCCAGCAGCCAATTAGTGGGGGCCAACACTGAAGCTTTCTTT.

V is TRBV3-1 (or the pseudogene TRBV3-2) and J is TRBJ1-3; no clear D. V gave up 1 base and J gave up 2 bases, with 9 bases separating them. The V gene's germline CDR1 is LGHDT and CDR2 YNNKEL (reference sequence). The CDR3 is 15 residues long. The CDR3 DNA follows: TGTGCCAGCAGCCAAGGTGGCGGGGCTGGAAACACCATATATTTT. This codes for CASSQGGGAGNTIYF.

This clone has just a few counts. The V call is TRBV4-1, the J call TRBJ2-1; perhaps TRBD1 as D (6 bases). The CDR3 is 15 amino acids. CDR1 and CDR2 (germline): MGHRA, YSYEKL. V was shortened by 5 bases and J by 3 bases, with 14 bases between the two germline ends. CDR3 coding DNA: TGCGCCAGCAGCAAGACCGGGACAAACTACAATGAGCAGTTCTTC. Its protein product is CASSKTGTNYNEQFF.

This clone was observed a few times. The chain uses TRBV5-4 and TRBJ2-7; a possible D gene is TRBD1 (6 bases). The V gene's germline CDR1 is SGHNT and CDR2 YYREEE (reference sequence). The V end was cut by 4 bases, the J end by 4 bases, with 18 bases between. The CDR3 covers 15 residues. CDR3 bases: TGTGCCAGCAGCCCGCCAAGGACAGTATCTTACGAGCAGTACTTC. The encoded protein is CASSPPRTVSYEQYF.

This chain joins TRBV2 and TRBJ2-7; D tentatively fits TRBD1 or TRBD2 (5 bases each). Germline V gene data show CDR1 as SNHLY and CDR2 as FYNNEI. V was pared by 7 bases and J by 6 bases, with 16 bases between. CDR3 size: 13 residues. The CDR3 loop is CASTPPGPSEQYF. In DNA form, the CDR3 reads TGTGCCAGCACCCCCCCGGGGCCCAGCGAGCAGTACTTC.

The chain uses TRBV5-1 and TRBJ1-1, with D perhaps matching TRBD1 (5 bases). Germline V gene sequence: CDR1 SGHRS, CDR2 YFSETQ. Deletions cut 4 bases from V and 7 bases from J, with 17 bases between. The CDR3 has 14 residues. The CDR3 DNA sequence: TGCGCCAGCAGCCCAATCGGACAAGCCGGTGAAGCTTTCTTT. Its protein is CASSPIGQAGEAFF.

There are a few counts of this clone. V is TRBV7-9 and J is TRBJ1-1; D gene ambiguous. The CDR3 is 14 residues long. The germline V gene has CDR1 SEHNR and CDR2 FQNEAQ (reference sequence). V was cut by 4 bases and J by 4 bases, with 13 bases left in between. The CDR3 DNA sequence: TGTGCCAGCAGCTCTCGAGTATCCCCCACTGAAGCTTTCTTT. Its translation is CASSSRVSPTEAFF.

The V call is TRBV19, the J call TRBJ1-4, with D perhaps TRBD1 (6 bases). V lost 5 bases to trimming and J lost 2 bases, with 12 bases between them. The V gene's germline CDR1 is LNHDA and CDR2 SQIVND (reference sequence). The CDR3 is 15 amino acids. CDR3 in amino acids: CASSGAGGTNEKLFF. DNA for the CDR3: TGTGCCAGTAGTGGGGCCGGGGGCACTAATGAAAAACTGTTTTTT.

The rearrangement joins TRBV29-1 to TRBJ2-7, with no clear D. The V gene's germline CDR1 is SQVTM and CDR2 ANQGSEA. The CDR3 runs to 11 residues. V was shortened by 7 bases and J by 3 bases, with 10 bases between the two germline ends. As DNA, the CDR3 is TGCAGCGCGAGAACCCTCTACGAGCAGTACTTC. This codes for CSARTLYEQYF.

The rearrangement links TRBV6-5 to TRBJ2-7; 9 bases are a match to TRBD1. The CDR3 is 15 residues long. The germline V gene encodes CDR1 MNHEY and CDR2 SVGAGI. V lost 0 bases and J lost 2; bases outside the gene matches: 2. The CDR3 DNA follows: TGTGCCAGCAGTTACTCGACAGGGGGGACCTACGAGCAGTACTTC. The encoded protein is CASSYSTGGTYEQYF.

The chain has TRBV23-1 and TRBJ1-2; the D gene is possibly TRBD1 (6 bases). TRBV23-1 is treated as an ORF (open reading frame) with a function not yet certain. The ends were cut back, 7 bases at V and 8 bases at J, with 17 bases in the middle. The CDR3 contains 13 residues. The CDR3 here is CASTMGGAAGYTF. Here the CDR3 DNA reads TGCGCCAGCACCATGGGGGGGGCGGCCGGCTACACCTTC.

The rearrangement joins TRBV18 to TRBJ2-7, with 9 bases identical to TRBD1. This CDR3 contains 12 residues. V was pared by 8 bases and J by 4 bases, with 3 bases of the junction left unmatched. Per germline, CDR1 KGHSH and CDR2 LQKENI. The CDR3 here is CASKTGGYEQYF. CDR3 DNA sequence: TGTGCCAGCAAGACAGGGGGTTACGAGCAGTACTTC.